The 21 T cell receptor beta chains in this list originate from one sample, sequenced in a study of beta chain features in type 1 diabetes. Expressed TCRB transcripts were sequenced after all isolated RNA was converted to cDNA. Libraries were prepared by immunoSEQ multiplex PCR; TCRdb keeps only in-frame clonotypes and omits some of them. The sample has about 52,000 clones; under 50% are singletons. What these receptors recognize is not known. General study points: In all four CD4+ subsets, TCRB CDR3 length was significantly, moderately reduced in type 1 diabetes.

The sequenced sample consisted of Tregs from blood. The receptors stem from a man aged 30 to 45 with type 1 diabetes.

This clone showed up just a few times. The V and J genes are TRBV7-3 and TRBJ1-1, with 9 bases that match TRBD1. The germline V gene encodes CDR1 SGHTA and CDR2 FQGTGA. CDR3 size: 17 residues. V lost 4 bases to trimming and J lost 0 bases; unmatched junction nucleotides: 9. The CDR3: CASSSRPGTGMNTEAFF. DNA of the CDR3: TGTGCCAGCAGCTCCCGTCCCGGGACAGGGATGAACACTGAAGCTTTCTTT.

The rearrangement joins TRBV4-3 to TRBJ2-1; D gene ambiguous. This CDR3 spans 13 amino acids. The germline gives CDR1 LGHNA, CDR2 YSLEER. Trimming stripped 0 bases from V and 7 bases from J, with 7 bases between. The CDR3 sequence is CASSQESRNEQFF. Here the CDR3 DNA reads TGCGCCAGCAGCCAAGAATCACGGAATGAGCAGTTCTTC.

The chain employs TRBV11-1 and TRBJ2-7; 12 bases are a match to TRBD2. This CDR3 contains 16 residues. Per germline, CDR1 SGHAT and CDR2 FQDESV (reference sequence). V lost 5 bases, J lost 7 bases, and 12 bases stayed unmatched. CDR3 nucleotides: TGTGCCAGCAGCCCACAGCCCGGACTAGCGGGACGGGAGCAGTACTTC. Protein sequence: CASSPQPGLAGREQYF.

V and J are TRBV25-1 and TRBJ1-1; TRBD1 aligns across 7 bases. V dropped 4 bases and J dropped 4; count of bases not matched to a gene: 3. Germline loops: CDR1 MGHDK, CDR2 SYGVNS. The CDR3 extends over 13 amino acids. The CDR3 nucleotides read TGTGCCAGCAGTGGAACAGGGGTCACTGAAGCTTTCTTT. Its translation is CASSGTGVTEAFF.

In this sample, this clone is medium-sized. The chain links TRBV7-9 to TRBJ1-4, with 9 bases aligning to TRBD1. Germline CDR1 is SEHNR and CDR2 is FQNEAQ (reference sequence). Trimming took 5 bases from V and 8 from J; bases not matched to a gene: 6. CDR3 length equals 14 residues. CDR3 DNA sequence: TGTGCCAGCAGCCCCGGGACAGGGCGCGAAAAACTGTTTTTT. This encodes CASSPGTGREKLFF. Combining the CDR3 with reference TRBV7-9 and TRBJ1-4 gives the whole variable domain DTGVSQNPRHKITKRGQNVTFRCDPISEHNRLYWYRQTLGQGPEFLTYFQNEAQLEKSRLLSDRFSAERPKGSFSTLEIQRTEQGDSAMYLCASSPGTGREKLFFGSGTQLSVL.

CDR3 nucleotides: TGTGCCAGCTCACCACTAACTAGCGGGAGTCAACCACTTAGCACAGATACGCAGTATTTT. This encodes CASSPLTSGSQPLSTDTQYF. V and J are TRBV18 and TRBJ2-3, with 11 positions matching TRBD2. The junction had 12 bases not matched to a gene; V was cut back by 1 base and J by 0 bases. The CDR3 length is 20 residues. In germline, CDR1 is KGHSH, CDR2 LQKENI.

The V call is TRBV5-1, the J call TRBJ2-1, with D possibly being TRBD2 (5 bases). Germline assignment: CDR1 SGHRS and CDR2 YFSETQ. The CDR3 totals 15 residues. Trimming removed 4 bases from V and 5 bases from J, with 16 bases in between. This CDR3 reads CASSVLSGGDNEQFF. Here the CDR3 DNA reads TGCGCCAGCAGCGTTTTGAGCGGTGGGGACAATGAGCAGTTCTTC.

This rearrangement joins TRBV28 to TRBJ1-1, with D hard to call. The CDR3 runs 15 residues. The germline V gene encodes CDR1 MDHEN and CDR2 SYDVKM. The ends were cut back, 7 bases at V and 0 bases at J, with 15 bases in the middle. The CDR3 region is CASTTAGKLNTEAFF. In DNA form, the CDR3 reads TGTGCCAGCACCACAGCGGGGAAACTGAACACTGAAGCTTTCTTT.

This clone appeared a few times. This chain's CDR3 is CASSRHGQGPETQYF. The CDR3 DNA follows: TGCGCCAGCAGCCGACATGGACAGGGTCCGGAGACCCAGTACTTC. The chain uses TRBV4-1 and TRBJ2-5; 8 bases line up with TRBD1. The CDR3 consists of 15 residues. V shed 4 bases, J shed 5 bases, and the junction held 9 bases outside the gene matches. Germline CDR1 and CDR2: MGHRA and YSYEKL.

This chain links TRBV5-1 with TRBJ1-5; unclear D gene. Germline CDR1 is SGHRS and CDR2 is YFSETQ. With 1 base removed from V and 3 bases from J, the gap between germline ends came to 11 bases. The CDR3 has 15 amino acids. CDR3 in amino acids: CASSLKAGANQPQHF. The CDR3 nucleotides read TGCGCCAGCAGCTTGAAGGCGGGAGCCAATCAGCCCCAGCATTTT.

The count of this clone is one. The gene calls are TRBV7-9 and TRBJ2-2; 8 bases are a match to TRBD1. Per the germline V gene, CDR1 is SEHNR and CDR2 is FQNEAQ (reference sequence). The CDR3 length is 14 residues. J was trimmed by 7 bases and V by 5 bases; bases with no gene match: 6. The CDR3 sequence: CASSLGQGIGELFF. The CDR3 region has the DNA TGTGCCAGCAGCCTAGGACAGGGTATCGGGGAGCTGTTTTTT.

The chain joins TRBV27 to TRBJ2-1; 8 bases map to TRBD1. This CDR3 is built from 15 residues. From germline, CDR1 is MNHEY and CDR2 SMNVEV (reference sequence). The junction had 4 bases not matched to a gene; V was cut back by 3 bases and J by 3 bases. This chain's CDR3 is CASSFRDRHYNEQFF. CDR3 nucleotide sequence: TGTGCCAGCAGTTTTCGGGACAGGCACTACAATGAGCAGTTCTTC.

This clone has just a few counts. V and J are TRBV7-3 and TRBJ2-1; TRBD2 matches at 9 bases. The CDR3 length is 16 residues. The germline V gene encodes CDR1 SGHTA and CDR2 FQGTGA. The V segment lost 1 base and the J segment 4 bases; nucleotides outside the gene matches: 5. Written as DNA, the CDR3 is TGTGCCAGCAGCTTAAAAGCGGGAGGAGGGTACAATGAGCAGTTCTTC. Translation: CASSLKAGGGYNEQFF. The variable domain in full, with the rest retrieved from reference TRBV7-3 and TRBJ2-1, is GAGVSQTPSNKVTEKGKYVELRCDPISGHTALYWYRQSLGQGPEFLIYFQGTGAADDSGLPNDRFFAVRPEGSVSTLKIQRTERGDSAVYLCASSLKAGGGYNEQFFGPGTRLTVL.

V usage is TRBV18 and J usage is TRBJ2-1; D might be TRBD1 (6 bases). The germline gives CDR1 KGHSH, CDR2 LQKENI. The CDR3 runs 15 residues. Trimming stripped 3 bases from V and 3 bases from J, with 12 bases between. CDR3 DNA sequence: TGTGCCAGCTCACCGGGACATGCCAACTACAATGAGCAGTTCTTC. Its protein product is CASSPGHANYNEQFF.

Only a few counts were recorded for this clone. This chain connects TRBV4-2 to TRBJ2-3; a possible D gene is TRBD1 (6 bases). Deletions cut 1 base from V and 1 base from J, with 6 bases between. The CDR3 length is 14 residues. Germline V gene lookup returns CDR1 LGHNA and CDR2 YNFKEQ. The CDR3 sequence is CASSQGTGTDTQYF. CDR3 coding DNA: TGTGCCAGCAGCCAAGGGACAGGCACAGATACGCAGTATTTT.

In this sample, this clone turned up a few times. The rearrangement uses TRBV7-8 and TRBJ2-3; the match to TRBD2 covers 7 bases. The CDR3 runs to 16 residues. Trimming took 5 bases from V and 0 from J; bases not matched to a gene: 8. The germline gives CDR1 SGHVS, CDR2 FQNEAQ. The CDR3 sequence is CASSPLGGLSTDTQYF. The CDR3 DNA reads as TGTGCCAGCAGCCCGCTGGGAGGGCTTAGCACAGATACGCAGTATTTT.

V usage is TRBV5-1 and J usage is TRBJ2-1; a possible D gene is TRBD1 (5 bases). Per germline, CDR1 SGHRS and CDR2 YFSETQ. The CDR3 is made up of 15 amino acids. V shed 3 bases and J shed 4 bases, with 14 bases lying between them. The CDR3 DNA is TGCGCCAGCAGCTCACAGGCCTTTCGGTACAATGAGCAGTTCTTC. Residues: CASSSQAFRYNEQFF.

This clone has just one count. J is TRBJ1-1 and V is TRBV7-2; tentatively, D is TRBD1 (6 bases). This CDR3 spans 14 amino acids. The V and J ends lost 1 base and 8 bases respectively, with 14 bases between them. CDR1 and CDR2 (germline): SGHTA, FQGNSA. CDR3 sequence reads: CASSLGQEAPEAFF. CDR3 DNA: TGTGCCAGCAGCTTAGGACAGGAAGCCCCGGAAGCTTTCTTT.

The gene calls are TRBV28 and TRBJ1-4; perhaps TRBD1 as D (6 bases). V was trimmed by 3 bases and J by 14 bases, leaving 13 bases between them. The V gene's germline CDR1 is MDHEN and CDR2 SYDVKM. The CDR3 consists of 12 residues. As DNA, the CDR3 is TGTGCCAGCAGTTTTCTTCCCGACAGGCTGTTTTTT. Translation: CASSFLPDRLFF.

The genes are TRBV5-1 and TRBJ2-2, with TRBD2 identical over 9 bases. CDR3 size: 19 residues. The V and J ends lost 4 bases and 3 bases, in that order; junction bases with no gene match: 16. Germline V gene data show CDR1 as SGHRS and CDR2 as YFSETQ. DNA of the CDR3: TGCGCCAGCAGCAACCTGTTGGGCGGGAGGGCCAAGGACACCGGGGAGCTGTTTTTT. Translated, it gives CASSNLLGGRAKDTGELFF.

The chain links TRBV28 to TRBJ1-2; 7 nucleotides match TRBD1. Germline values: CDR1 MDHEN, CDR2 SYDVKM. Germline trimming cut 10 bases from V and 0 bases from J; bases unmatched to any gene: 5. The CDR3 consists of 13 residues. The CDR3 spells CATRQGSNYGYTF. The CDR3 DNA reads as TGTGCCACCCGACAGGGTTCTAACTATGGCTACACCTTC.